Shown below are 27 T cell receptor beta chains from a single sample sequenced in a study of T cell repertoires in cytomegalovirus infection. TCRdb ran MiXCR on the reads and lists one entry per CDR3 protein. The table has 310,000 or so distinct CDR3 sequences, under 30% seen once. Sequenced input: PBMCs. The receptor source for this set is a human donor in good health (CMV status not recorded). Some clones in this sample may be carry-over from other donors' samples.

This clonotype came up a few times. The gene calls are TRBV18 and TRBJ1-5; 9 bases line up with TRBD1. Germline V lookup: CDR1 KGHSH, CDR2 LQKENI. The CDR3 has 16 residues. V lost 0 bases, J lost 7 bases, and 7 bases stayed unmatched. The CDR3 bases are TGTGCCAGCTCACCACCGGGGGACAGGGTGGGCCAGCCCCAGCATTTT. Protein sequence: CASSPPGDRVGQPQHF. The full variable domain, completed using reference TRBV18 and TRBJ1-5, is NAGVMQNPRHLVRRRGQEARLRCSPMKGHSHVYWYRQLPEEGLKFMVYLQKENIIDESGMPKERFSAEFPKEGPSILRIQQVVRGDSAAYFCASSPPGDRVGQPQHFGDGTRLSIL.

This clonotype has ten or more counts. V gene TRBV7-2 combines with J gene TRBJ1-5; D possibly corresponds to TRBD1 (5 bases). V lost 5 bases to trimming and J lost 2 bases, with 13 bases between them. In germline, CDR1 is SGHTA, CDR2 FQGNSA. This CDR3 spans 15 amino acids. The CDR3 nucleotides are TGTGCCAGCAGCGTGGGTGGAGGGGGCAATCAGCCCCAGCATTTT. It yields the protein CASSVGGGGNQPQHF.

The gene calls are TRBV5-4 and TRBJ2-1, with D possibly matching TRBD1 (5 bases). The V end was cut by 0 bases, the J end by 0 bases, with 7 bases between. The germline CDR1 and CDR2 sequences are SGHNT and YYREEE (reference sequence). The CDR3 spans 15 residues. The CDR3 loop is CASSLGQTSYNEQFF. CDR3 bases: TGTGCCAGCAGCTTGGGACAGACCTCCTACAATGAGCAGTTCTTC.

There are many counts of this clonotype. The gene calls are TRBV28 and TRBJ2-7; the match to TRBD1 covers 9 bases. CDR1 MDHEN and CDR2 SYDVKM come from the germline V gene. Trimming took 11 bases from V and 3 from J; bases not matched to a gene: 2. The CDR3 runs to 11 residues. CDR3 in DNA: TGTGCCGGGGGACAGGGCTACGAGCAGTACTTC. This codes for CAGGQGYEQYF.

The chain is built from TRBV20-1 and TRBJ2-7, with 15 bases aligning to TRBD2. Germline V gene sequence: CDR1 DFQATT, CDR2 SNEGSKA (reference sequence). The CDR3 has 16 amino acids. J gave up 1 base and V 3 bases, and 4 bases lay outside the gene matches. The CDR3 is CSARGLAGGESYEQYF. The CDR3 DNA follows: TGCAGTGCTAGGGGACTAGCGGGAGGAGAGTCCTACGAGCAGTACTTC.

This sequence joins TRBV11-1 and TRBJ2-3; a possible D gene is TRBD1 (5 bases). V was cut by 0 bases and J by 4 bases, with 11 bases left in between. This CDR3 has 15 residues. From germline, CDR1 is SGHAT and CDR2 FQDESV (reference sequence). This CDR3 is CASSLALRAADTQYF. Written as DNA, the CDR3 is TGTGCCAGCAGCTTAGCGCTCAGGGCGGCAGATACGCAGTATTTT.

V and J are TRBV6-2 or TRBV6-3 and TRBJ1-5; D gene uncertain. V lost 4 bases, J lost 2 bases, and 12 bases lay in between. The CDR3 consists of 15 residues. In germline, CDR1 is MNHEY, CDR2 SVGEGT. CDR3 loop: CASSWVVTRNQPQHF. CDR3 sequence (DNA): TGTGCCAGCAGTTGGGTCGTTACCCGCAATCAGCCCCAGCATTTT.

In this sample, this clonotype turned up many times. The chain has TRBV28 and TRBJ2-1; 7 nucleotides align to TRBD1. V shed 5 bases, J shed 4 bases, and the junction held 5 bases outside the gene matches. The CDR3 has 14 residues. CDR1 MDHEN and CDR2 SYDVKM come from the germline V gene. Here the CDR3 reads CASSHRGGYNEQFF. Here the CDR3 DNA reads TGTGCCAGCAGTCACAGGGGTGGGTACAATGAGCAGTTCTTC.

This clonotype was observed at least ten times. V is TRBV7-2 and J is TRBJ2-7; D may be TRBD2 (5 bases). Trimming shortened V by 5 bases and J by 3 bases, and 17 bases separated the two germline ends. The germline gives CDR1 SGHTA, CDR2 FQGNSA. The CDR3 runs 15 residues. The CDR3 nucleotides read TGTGCCAGCAGCCCCGCCGGAGCGGCTATCTACGAGCAGTACTTC. Translated, it gives CASSPAGAAIYEQYF.

The V and J genes are TRBV9 and TRBJ2-3, with D unclear. V was shortened by 2 bases and J by 0 bases, with 7 bases between the two germline ends. The CDR3 sequence is 14 residues long. Germline V gene lookup returns CDR1 SGDLS and CDR2 YYNGEE. In DNA form, the CDR3 reads TGTGCCAGCAGCGTGTATGCTAGCACAGATACGCAGTATTTT. This sequence encodes CASSVYASTDTQYF.

Only a few counts were recorded for this clonotype. The rearrangement uses TRBV20-1 and TRBJ2-5; possibly TRBD2 for D (6 bases). Trimming pared 0 bases from V and 5 bases from J, leaving 13 bases between. CDR3 length: 14 amino acids. Germline V lookup: CDR1 DFQATT, CDR2 SNEGSKA (reference sequence). CDR3 in DNA: TGCAGTGCTAGAGATCGAAGGAGGGACGAGACCCAGTACTTC. Encoded protein: CSARDRRRDETQYF.

The count of this clonotype is one. The junction does not match germline at one end; this may be a read error. V usage is TRBV6-6 and J usage is TRBJ1-1; D gene unclear. Germline CDR1 is MNHNY and CDR2 is SVGAGI (reference sequence). The CDR3 is 12 residues long. CDR3 protein: CASRTSVWEAFF. The CDR3 coding sequence is TGCGCCAGCAGGACGTCGGTTTGGGAAGCTTTCTTT.

The V and J genes are TRBV12-3 or TRBV12-4 and TRBJ1-5; 7 positions match TRBD1. Germline trimming cut 4 bases from V and 1 base from J; bases unmatched to any gene: 7. The CDR3 is 16 residues long. CDR3 sequence (DNA): TGTGCCAGCAGTTCCCCGGGACAGACGAGCAATCAGCCCCAGCATTTT. It encodes CASSSPGQTSNQPQHF.

This chain joins TRBV6-5 and TRBJ2-1, with D possibly TRBD2 on 6 matching bases. Per the germline V gene, CDR1 is MNHEY and CDR2 is SVGAGI. The CDR3 is 15 amino acids. V gave up 8 bases and J gave up 5 bases, with 19 bases separating them. The CDR3 sequence is CASRGTGSLHNEQFF. The CDR3 nucleotides read TGTGCCAGCCGAGGGACTGGGAGTTTACACAATGAGCAGTTCTTC.

This clonotype came up many times. The rearrangement joins TRBV19 to TRBJ2-1; TRBD2 agrees at 7 bases. The CDR3 covers 14 residues. V dropped 6 bases and J dropped 2; count of bases not matched to a gene: 4. CDR1 is LNHDA, CDR2 SQIVND, per germline (reference sequence). Here the CDR3 reads CASRAGEAYNEQFF. The CDR3 DNA reads as TGTGCCAGTAGGGCGGGAGAGGCCTACAATGAGCAGTTCTTC. Supplemented by reference TRBV19 and TRBJ2-1, the full variable domain reads DGGITQSPKYLFRKEGQNVTLSCEQNLNHDAMYWYRQDPGQGLRLIYYSQIVNDFQKGDIAEGYSVSREKKESFPLTVTSAQKNPTAFYLCASRAGEAYNEQFFGPGTRLTVL.

The rearrangement links TRBV6-6 to TRBJ2-3; D ambiguous. V was cut by 1 base and J by 2 bases, with 7 bases left in between. Per germline, CDR1 MNHNY and CDR2 SVGAGI (reference sequence). The CDR3 is 14 residues long. CDR3 sequence: CASSYLQDTDTQYF. CDR3 in DNA: TGTGCCAGCAGTTACTTGCAGGACACAGATACGCAGTATTTT.

The V gene is TRBV20-1, the J gene TRBJ2-1; TRBD2 matches 11 bases. The CDR3 contains 14 residues. Trimming cost V 2 bases and J 7 bases; bases outside gene matches: 4. Germline V gene lookup returns CDR1 DFQATT and CDR2 SNEGSKA (reference sequence). This CDR3 reads CSARLAGGGNEQFF. DNA for the CDR3: TGCAGTGCTAGATTAGCGGGGGGGGGGAATGAGCAGTTCTTC.

This clonotype was detected only a few times. J is TRBJ2-1 and V is TRBV5-1; D gene unclear. Per the germline V gene, CDR1 is SGHRS and CDR2 is YFSETQ. This CDR3 is built from 13 residues. The germline V and J ends were trimmed by 4 bases and 5 bases, with 10 bases remaining between them. CDR3: CASSTQPNNEQFF. The CDR3, as DNA: TGCGCCAGCAGCACACAACCCAACAATGAGCAGTTCTTC.

The chain employs TRBV10-3 and TRBJ2-7, with 13 bases fitting TRBD2. From germline, CDR1 is ENHRY and CDR2 SYGVKD. V lost 6 bases and J lost 6; bases outside the gene matches: 5. The CDR3 extends over 14 amino acids. In DNA form, the CDR3 reads TGTGCCATCAGCGGGACTAGCGGGACGGGCGAGCAGTACTTC. This translates into CAISGTSGTGEQYF.

This clonotype was found a few times. The chain carries TRBV2 and TRBJ2-6; D unclear. The CDR3 runs 14 residues. V was shortened by 7 bases and J by 0 bases, with 7 bases between the two germline ends. CDR1 and CDR2 from the germline V gene are SNHLY and FYNNEI. In DNA, the CDR3 is TGTGCCAGCACGGGCGTCTCTGGGGCCAACGTCCTGACTTTC. This sequence encodes CASTGVSGANVLTF.

This clonotype occurred a few times. V gene TRBV7-9 combines with J gene TRBJ2-6; 8 nucleotides match TRBD1. V was pared by 4 bases and J by 6 bases, with 5 bases of the junction left unmatched. Looked up from germline, CDR1 is SEHNR and CDR2 is FQNEAQ (reference sequence). This CDR3 comprises 15 residues. The chain's CDR3 is CASSYGTGLANVLTF. The CDR3 nucleotides read TGTGCCAGCAGCTATGGGACAGGCTTGGCCAACGTCCTGACTTTC. Together with reference TRBV7-9 and TRBJ2-6, the CDR3 gives the full variable domain: DTGVSQNPRHKITKRGQNVTFRCDPISEHNRLYWYRQTLGQGPEFLTYFQNEAQLEKSRLLSDRFSAERPKGSFSTLEIQRTEQGDSAMYLCASSYGTGLANVLTFGAGSRLTVL.

In its sample, this clonotype was seen a few times. V is TRBV20-1 and J is TRBJ2-1; no clear D. CDR1 and CDR2 (germline): DFQATT, SNEGSKA (reference sequence). This CDR3 is built from 12 residues. The V and J ends lost 6 bases and 4 bases respectively, with 10 bases between them. CDR3 bases: TGCAGTGCAACCGAGGTGTACAATGAGCAGTTCTTC. Translation: CSATEVYNEQFF.

This clonotype has a handful of counts. This chain links TRBV7-6 with TRBJ1-2; D not certain. The CDR3 loop spans 12 amino acids. Germline V gives CDR1 SGHVS, CDR2 FNYEAQ. V lost 8 bases and J 2 bases, leaving 9 bases between the germline ends. The CDR3 sequence: CASGFENYGYTF. The CDR3 coding sequence is TGTGCCAGCGGGTTCGAGAACTATGGCTACACCTTC.

The chain carries TRBV28 and TRBJ1-4; 9 bases align to TRBD1. Germline V CDR1 and CDR2: MDHEN, SYDVKM. Trimming removed 3 bases from V and 8 bases from J; junction bases left unmatched: 10. CDR3 length: 16 residues. The CDR3 loop is CASSFSAGQGREKLFF. The CDR3 region has the DNA TGTGCCAGCAGTTTCTCCGCCGGACAGGGGAGGGAAAAACTGTTTTTT.

V gene TRBV7-2 combines with J gene TRBJ2-3; D unclear. The V and J ends lost 2 bases and 4 bases respectively, with 16 bases between them. Germline V gene sequence: CDR1 SGHTA, CDR2 FQGNSA. The CDR3 consists of 16 residues. The CDR3 sequence is CASSLIPLTAADTQYF. The CDR3 nucleotides read TGTGCCAGCAGCTTAATCCCCCTAACGGCGGCAGATACGCAGTATTTT.

The table lists this clonotype with a few counts. The V gene is TRBV5-1, the J gene TRBJ2-2; 8 positions agree with TRBD1. After removal of 3 bases from V and 6 bases from J, the junction contained 10 bases not matched to a gene. The length of the CDR3 is 16 residues. Germline CDR1 reads SGHRS; CDR2 reads YFSETQ. CDR3 sequence (DNA): TGCGCCAGCAGCTCTGTCGCCAGGGGGCCCGCCGGGGAGCTGTTTTTT. It specifies CASSSVARGPAGELFF.

This clonotype has a handful of counts. CDR3 region: CASSLALGSNEQFF. The CDR3 nucleotides are TGTGCCAGCAGCTTAGCGCTCGGGAGCAATGAGCAGTTCTTC. The V gene is TRBV7-2, the J gene TRBJ2-1, with a tentative D call TRBD2 (6 bases). Trimming pared 0 bases from V and 6 bases from J, leaving 9 bases between. The CDR3 is made up of 14 amino acids. The germline V gene has CDR1 SGHTA and CDR2 FQGNSA.